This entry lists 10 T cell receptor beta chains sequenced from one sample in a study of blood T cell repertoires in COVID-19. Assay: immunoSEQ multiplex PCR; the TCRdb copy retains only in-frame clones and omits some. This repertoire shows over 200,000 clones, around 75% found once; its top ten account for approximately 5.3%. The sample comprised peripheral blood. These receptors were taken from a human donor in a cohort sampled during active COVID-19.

CDR3 coding DNA: TGTGCCAGCAGCCAAGTTGCAGGGCCCCTCTCCTACGAGCAGTACTTC. Translated, it gives CASSQVAGPLSYEQYF. The rearrangement joins TRBV3-1 (or the pseudogene TRBV3-2) to TRBJ2-7; a weak D match, TRBD1 (5 bases). This CDR3 is built from 16 residues. V was cut by 1 base and J by 0 bases, with 13 bases left in between. The germline gives CDR1 LGHDT, CDR2 YNNKEL (reference sequence).

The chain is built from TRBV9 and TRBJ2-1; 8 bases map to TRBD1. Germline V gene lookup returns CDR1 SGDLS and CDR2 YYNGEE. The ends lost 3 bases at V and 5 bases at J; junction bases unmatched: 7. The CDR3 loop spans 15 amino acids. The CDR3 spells CASSAGQGGNNEQFF. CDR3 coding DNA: TGTGCCAGCAGCGCTGGACAGGGTGGGAACAATGAGCAGTTCTTC.

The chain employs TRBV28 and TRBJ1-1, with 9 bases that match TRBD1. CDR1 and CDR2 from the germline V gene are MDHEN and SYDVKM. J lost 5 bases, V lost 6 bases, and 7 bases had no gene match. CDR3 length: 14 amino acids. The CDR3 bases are TGTGCCAGCAGCCGACAGGGGGGGAGAACTGAAGCTTTCTTT. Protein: CASSRQGGRTEAFF.

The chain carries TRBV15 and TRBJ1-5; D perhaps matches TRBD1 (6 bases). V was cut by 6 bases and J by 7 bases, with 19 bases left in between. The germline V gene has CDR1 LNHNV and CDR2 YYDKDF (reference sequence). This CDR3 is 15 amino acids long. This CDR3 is CATSQTGSVPQPQHF. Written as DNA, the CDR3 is TGTGCCACCAGTCAGACAGGATCTGTTCCCCAGCCCCAGCATTTT.

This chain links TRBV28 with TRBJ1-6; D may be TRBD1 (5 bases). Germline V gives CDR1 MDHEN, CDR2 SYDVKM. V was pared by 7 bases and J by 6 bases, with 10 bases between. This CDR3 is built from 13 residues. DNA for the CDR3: TGTGCCAGCACCTTGGGGCCTAATTCACCCCTCCACTTT. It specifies CASTLGPNSPLHF.

In DNA form, the CDR3 reads TGTGCCAGCCGCCCGAGCTCCTACGAGCAGTACTTC. Protein product: CASRPSSYEQYF. The chain recombines TRBV18 with TRBJ2-7; D gene unclear. With 8 bases removed from V and 0 bases from J, the gap between germline ends came to 8 bases. Germline V gene sequence: CDR1 KGHSH, CDR2 LQKENI. This CDR3 has 12 amino acids.

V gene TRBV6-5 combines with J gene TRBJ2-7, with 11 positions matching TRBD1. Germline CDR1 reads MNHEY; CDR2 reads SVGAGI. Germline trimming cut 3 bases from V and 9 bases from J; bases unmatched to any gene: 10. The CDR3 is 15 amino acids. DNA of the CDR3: TGTGCCAGCAGTTATAGGGGACAGGGGGTTGGGGGGCAGTACTTC. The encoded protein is CASSYRGQGVGGQYF.

In DNA, the CDR3 is TGTGCCAGCAGTTATGAGGGTCGGGTTGGCTACACCTTC. It encodes CASSYEGRVGYTF. This chain uses TRBV6-5 with TRBJ1-2; D not certain. The CDR3 has 13 amino acids. Trimming stripped 3 bases from V and 7 bases from J, with 12 bases between. CDR1 is MNHEY and CDR2 is SVGAGI in the germline V gene.

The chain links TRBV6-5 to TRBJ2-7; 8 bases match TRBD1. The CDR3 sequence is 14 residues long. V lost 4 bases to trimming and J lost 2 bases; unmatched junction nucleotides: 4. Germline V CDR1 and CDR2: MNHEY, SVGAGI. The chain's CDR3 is CASSSPGQAYEQYF. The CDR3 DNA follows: TGTGCCAGCAGTTCCCCGGGACAGGCCTACGAGCAGTACTTC.

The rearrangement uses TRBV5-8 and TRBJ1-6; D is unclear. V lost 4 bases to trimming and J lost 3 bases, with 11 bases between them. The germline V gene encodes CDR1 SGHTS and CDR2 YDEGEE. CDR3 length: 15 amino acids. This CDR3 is CASSQRGIYNSPLHF. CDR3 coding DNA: TGTGCCAGCAGCCAGCGGGGAATCTATAATTCACCCCTCCACTTT.